This record concerns one TCR beta chain sequence. Its target is not known. The data derive from a study of T cell repertoires in cytomegalovirus infection. Study context: The authors relied on CMV epitopes, both recently identified HLA-C-restricted and well-studied HLA-B-restricted.

Study-level points and caveats: Based on cumulative public TCR beta family frequency, carriers of CMV plus the relevant HLA were identified. Clonotypes of TCR beta that were HLA-C-restricted and CMV-specific dominated the ex vivo response.

Germline CDR1 is MDHEN and CDR2 is SYDVKM. With V trimmed by 6 bases and J by 5 bases, 11 bases remained unmatched. This CDR3 is built from 15 residues. TCRdb re-analysed the reads in MiXCR, keeping a single row per CDR3 protein. The profile shows about 890,000 distinct CDR3 sequences, roughly 31% of them singletons. The source is a human donor in good health (CMV status not recorded). Some clones in this sample may be carry-over from other donors' samples. Material: cultured CD8+ T cells from PBMCs, obtained from culture after CMV antigen stimulation. This chain uses TRBV28 with TRBJ1-1, with 8 bases lining up with TRBD1. The CDR3 sequence is CASRVFRGLETEAFF. The CDR3 region has the DNA TGTGCCAGCAGGGTATTCAGGGGGCTGGAAACTGAAGCTTTCTTT.